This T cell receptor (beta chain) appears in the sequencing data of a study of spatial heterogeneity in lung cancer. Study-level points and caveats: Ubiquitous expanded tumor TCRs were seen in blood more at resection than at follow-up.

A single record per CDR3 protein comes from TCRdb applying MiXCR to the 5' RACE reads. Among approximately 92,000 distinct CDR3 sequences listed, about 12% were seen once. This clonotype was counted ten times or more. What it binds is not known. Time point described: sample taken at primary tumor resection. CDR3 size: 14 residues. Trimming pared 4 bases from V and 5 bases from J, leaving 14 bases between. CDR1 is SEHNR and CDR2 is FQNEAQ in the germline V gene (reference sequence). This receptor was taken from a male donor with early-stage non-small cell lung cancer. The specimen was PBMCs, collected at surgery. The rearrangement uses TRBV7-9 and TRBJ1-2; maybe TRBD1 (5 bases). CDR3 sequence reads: CASSSQGQGYGYTF. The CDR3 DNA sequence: TGTGCCAGCAGCTCTCAGGGTCAAGGTTATGGCTACACCTTC.